This entry features one T cell receptor (beta chain) sequence. TCRdb keeps only in-frame clones here, not all; method: immunoSEQ multiplex PCR. Among about 68,000 clones listed, 95% to 98% were seen once. This sample is drawn from a study of technical replicates of blood from a handful of donors. The clonotype originates from a human donor in good health. Sequenced sample: T cells isolated from PBMCs.

The CDR3 reads CASSLTSDSYEQYF. CDR3 coding DNA: TGTGCCAGCAGTTTGACTAGCGATTCCTACGAGCAGTACTTC. This chain links TRBV28 with TRBJ2-7, with 8 bases fitting TRBD2. With V trimmed by 3 bases and J by 1 base, 2 bases remained unmatched. From germline, CDR1 is MDHEN and CDR2 SYDVKM. This CDR3 spans 14 amino acids. Using reference TRBV28 and TRBJ2-7 for the parts outside the CDR3, the full variable domain is DVKVTQSSRYLVKRTGEKVFLECVQDMDHENMFWYRQDPGLGLRLIYFSYDVKMKEKGDIPEGYSVSREKKERFSLILESASTNQTSMYLCASSLTSDSYEQYFGPGTRLTVT.